These 29 T cell receptor beta chains originate from one sample sequenced in a study of cytomegalovirus exposure and HLA in healthy donors (dated by TCRdb to 2015 to 2018). The library was obtained by the immunoSEQ multiplex PCR assay. A mixture of 60 forward primers for TCR Vbeta segments and 13 reverse primers for TCR Jbeta segments was used in the multiplex PCR. The source is immuneACCESS, and TCRdb retained only in-frame sequences with V and J called. Part of the clones is not carried over; for the studies checked, unresolved V genes explain less than half of this, and the remainder is unexplained. Counted in this sample were 95,000 to 110,000 clones; 65% to 85% of them appeared once. The ten largest clones take up roughly 4% of the sample. Sequenced input: PBMCs. All receptors come from a man aged 45 to 65 in good health and CMV-seropositive.

This chain links TRBV7-9 with TRBJ2-2, with 8 bases fitting TRBD1. The CDR3 length is 15 residues. The ends lost 7 bases at V and 6 bases at J; junction bases unmatched: 10. The V gene's germline CDR1 is SEHNR and CDR2 FQNEAQ (reference sequence). The CDR3, as DNA: TGTGCCAGCACCATGACAGGGGTTGTGGCCGGGGAGCTGTTTTTT. Its protein is CASTMTGVVAGELFF. Variable domain in full (rest from reference TRBV7-9 and TRBJ2-2): DTGVSQNPRHKITKRGQNVTFRCDPISEHNRLYWYRQTLGQGPEFLTYFQNEAQLEKSRLLSDRFSAERPKGSFSTLEIQRTEQGDSAMYLCASTMTGVVAGELFFGEGSRLTVL.

V usage is TRBV9 and J usage is TRBJ2-2, with a tentative D call TRBD2 (6 bases). Germline CDR1 and CDR2: SGDLS and YYNGEE. V was cut by 1 base and J by 4 bases, with 11 bases left in between. This CDR3 spans 15 amino acids. The CDR3 is CASSVLLAGTGELFF. DNA for the CDR3: TGTGCCAGCAGCGTATTACTAGCAGGCACCGGGGAGCTGTTTTTT.

The chain combines TRBV15 with TRBJ2-1, with 9 bases matching TRBD2. This CDR3 comprises 13 residues. Looked up from germline, CDR1 is LNHNV and CDR2 is YYDKDF (reference sequence). J lost 6 bases, V lost 7 bases, and 4 bases had no gene match. The CDR3 region is CATKGGRGNEQFF. CDR3 nucleotides: TGTGCCACCAAGGGCGGGAGGGGCAATGAGCAGTTCTTC.

The gene calls are TRBV7-2 and TRBJ1-6; D is possibly TRBD1 (5 bases). CDR1 is SGHTA and CDR2 is FQGNSA in the germline V gene. V lost 5 bases and J lost 7, with 15 bases in between. The CDR3 runs 15 residues. The CDR3 nucleotides read TGTGCCAGCAGCGTAGACAGACTAATGAATTCACCCCTCCACTTT. This sequence encodes CASSVDRLMNSPLHF.

The J gene is TRBJ1-2, the V gene TRBV27; D gene ambiguous. This CDR3 contains 15 residues. Germline V gene data show CDR1 as MNHEY and CDR2 as SMNVEV (reference sequence). V dropped 8 bases and J dropped 2 bases, with 18 bases sitting between them. The CDR3 spells CASASLLALNYGYTF. The CDR3 region has the DNA TGTGCCAGCGCCTCGCTCCTGGCCCTGAACTATGGCTACACCTTC.

The gene calls are TRBV18 and TRBJ1-1; 9 bases are shared with TRBD1. The CDR3 has 16 amino acids. Germline trimming cut 0 bases from V and 5 bases from J; bases unmatched to any gene: 7. Germline assignment: CDR1 KGHSH and CDR2 LQKENI. CDR3: CASSPPTGQGRTEAFF. The CDR3 DNA sequence: TGTGCCAGCTCACCACCCACAGGACAGGGGAGAACTGAAGCTTTCTTT.

The chain is built from TRBV15 and TRBJ2-2, with 7 bases aligning to TRBD1. This CDR3 region has 17 residues. Germline V lookup: CDR1 LNHNV, CDR2 YYDKDF (reference sequence). With 2 bases clipped from V and 4 bases from J, the junction kept 10 bases outside the gene matches. The CDR3 DNA reads TGTGCCACCAGCAGACCTTTTGACAGGGCGGGCACCGGGGAGCTGTTTTTT. It codes for CATSRPFDRAGTGELFF.

This clone was counted only a few times. Other nucleotide sequences from this sample produce the same CDR3. The chain is built from TRBV29-1 and TRBJ2-2, with TRBD2 matching 11 bases. The CDR3 is 14 residues long. Trimming took 6 bases from V and 2 from J; bases not matched to a gene: 2. The germline V gene has CDR1 SQVTM and CDR2 ANQGSEA. The CDR3 coding sequence is TGCAGCGTCGGGACTAGCGGAAACACCGGGGAGCTGTTTTTT. Residues: CSVGTSGNTGELFF.

With respect to this clone: An end of the junction does not agree with germline; a read error may underlie this. The CDR3 sequence: CSSNIGGQGGEQYF. The CDR3 region has the DNA TGTTCCAGCAACATAGGGGGACAGGGCGGGGAGCAGTACTTC. The chain links TRBV7-9 to TRBJ2-7; 9 bases map to TRBD1. Germline CDR1 reads SEHNR; CDR2 reads FQNEAQ (reference sequence). The CDR3 has 14 residues.

For this clone: The same CDR3 is also encoded by other DNA sequences in this sample. The chain uses TRBV9 and TRBJ2-7; 10 bases agree with TRBD1. This CDR3 has 15 amino acids. The junction had 6 bases not matched to a gene; V was cut back by 3 bases and J by 3 bases. The germline V gene has CDR1 SGDLS and CDR2 YYNGEE. The CDR3 DNA reads TGTGCCAGCAGCGCCGCCGGGACAGGGGACTACGAGCAGTACTTC. Translated: CASSAAGTGDYEQYF.

The genes are TRBV19 and TRBJ2-1, with 10 bases aligning to TRBD2. Germline CDR1 reads LNHDA; CDR2 reads SQIVND (reference sequence). Trimming took 1 base from V and 4 from J; bases not matched to a gene: 4. The CDR3 consists of 16 residues. Here the CDR3 reads CASSIGLAGAYNEQFF. The CDR3 region has the DNA TGTGCCAGTAGTATAGGCCTAGCGGGAGCTTACAATGAGCAGTTCTTC.

The CDR3: CASRSPQREPGGAKNIQYF. The DNA for the CDR3 is TGTGCCAGCAGATCCCCCCAGCGGGAGCCTGGGGGGGCCAAAAACATTCAGTACTTC. This chain uses TRBV28 with TRBJ2-4; 8 bases are a match to TRBD2. Trimming took 6 bases from V and 1 from J; bases not matched to a gene: 17. The CDR3 runs 19 residues. Germline-derived CDR1 and CDR2 are MDHEN and SYDVKM.

The chain is built from TRBV7-2 and TRBJ2-7, with D unclear. The V gene lost 6 bases and the J gene lost 0 bases, with 6 bases spanning the gap. From germline, CDR1 is SGHTA and CDR2 FQGNSA. The CDR3 spans 12 residues. The DNA for the CDR3 is TGTGCCAGCAGTCCTAGCTCCTACGAGCAGTACTTC. This translates into CASSPSSYEQYF.

The chain has TRBV11-1 and TRBJ2-7, with D possibly matching TRBD2 (6 bases). This CDR3 has 13 residues. Trimming took off 3 bases at V and 5 bases at J, with 11 bases between the two ends. Germline lookup yields CDR1 SGHAT and CDR2 FQDESV (reference sequence). The CDR3 region has the DNA TGTGCCAGCAGCTTCGCGGGATATAACGAGCAGTACTTC. Translating it yields CASSFAGYNEQYF.

This clone was seen a single time. The gene calls are TRBV6-1 and TRBJ1-5, with 8 bases identical to TRBD1. CDR3 size: 14 residues. V dropped 4 bases and J dropped 6; count of bases not matched to a gene: 5. Germline V lookup: CDR1 MNHNS, CDR2 SASEGT. In DNA form, the CDR3 reads TGTGCCAGCAGTGCCGGACAGGGAGGTCAGCCCCAGCATTTT. Translating gives CASSAGQGGQPQHF.

The chain carries TRBV11-2 and TRBJ2-7; the match to TRBD2 covers 14 bases. CDR3 length equals 15 residues. V gave up 5 bases and J gave up 7 bases; unmatched junction bases: 7. Germline assignment: CDR1 SGHAT and CDR2 FQNNGV. The CDR3 sequence: CASSETSGRAGEQYF. For the CDR3, the DNA is TGTGCCAGCAGCGAGACTAGCGGGAGGGCGGGGGAGCAGTACTTC.

The chain is built from TRBV10-3 and TRBJ2-5; D may be TRBD1 (6 bases). The end of the DNA aligns better with TRBJ2-7, so the J call may be wrong. This CDR3 has 14 residues. Per the germline V gene, CDR1 is ENHRY and CDR2 is SYGVKD. CDR3 residues: CAISESSQGREQYF. CDR3 sequence (DNA): TGTGCCATCAGTGAGTCGAGTCAGGGGCGCGAGCAGTACTTC.

This clone was seen a few times. This chain links TRBV7-2 with TRBJ2-4; D ambiguous. V was trimmed by 3 bases and J by 8 bases, leaving 8 bases between them. This CDR3 is built from 12 residues. The germline V gene has CDR1 SGHTA and CDR2 FQGNSA. DNA of the CDR3: TGTGCCAGCAGCTTCGACCTAGACATTCAGTACTTC. It yields the protein CASSFDLDIQYF.

This clone was detected only once. The CDR3 nucleotides are TGCGCCAGCAGCGGGCCGGGACTAGCGGGGTACGAGCAGTACTTC. This encodes CASSGPGLAGYEQYF. The chain has TRBV5-1 and TRBJ2-7, with 13 nucleotides matching TRBD2. J was trimmed by 4 bases and V by 4 bases; bases with no gene match: 5. The CDR3 has 15 residues. Germline-derived CDR1 and CDR2 are SGHRS and YFSETQ.

This clone was seen just once. The chain links TRBV11-2 to TRBJ2-7; 9 bases are a match to TRBD2. Germline CDR1 is SGHAT and CDR2 is FQNNGV. The CDR3 is made up of 14 amino acids. Trimming removed 5 bases from V and 3 bases from J; junction bases left unmatched: 5. This CDR3 is CASSPGLANYEQYF. CDR3 DNA sequence: TGTGCCAGCAGCCCTGGACTAGCGAACTACGAGCAGTACTTC.

The genes are TRBV30 and TRBJ2-7; 7 nucleotides line up with TRBD2. Germline CDR1 GTSNPN, CDR2 SVGIG (reference sequence). This CDR3 has 14 residues. J was trimmed by 5 bases and V by 3 bases; bases with no gene match: 10. This CDR3 reads CAWRDERDRNEQYF. Written as DNA, the CDR3 is TGTGCCTGGAGGGACGAGCGGGACCGGAACGAGCAGTACTTC.

As for this clone: At one end, the junction sequence differs from germline, possibly due to a read error. The DNA for the CDR3 is TGTTCCAGCAGCTTAGTGCTGACAGGTGGGACAGCCAAAAACATTCAGTACTTC. Amino acids: CSSSLVLTGGTAKNIQYF. The V call is TRBV7-9, the J call TRBJ2-4, with D possibly TRBD1 on 6 matching bases. This CDR3 region has 18 residues. CDR1 is SEHNR, CDR2 FQNEAQ, per germline (reference sequence).

The V gene is TRBV2, the J gene TRBJ2-1; 7 bases agree with TRBD1. CDR1 and CDR2 from the germline V gene are SNHLY and FYNNEI. V shed 6 bases, J shed 12 bases, and the junction held 14 bases outside the gene matches. The CDR3 runs to 14 residues. Here the CDR3 reads CASSATGTVKWQFF. The CDR3 nucleotides are TGTGCCAGCAGCGCAACCGGGACAGTAAAGTGGCAGTTCTTC. The full variable domain, with the rest looked up from reference TRBV2 and TRBJ2-1, is EPEVTQTPSHQVTQMGQEVILRCVPISNHLYFYWYRQILGQKVEFLVSFYNNEISEKSEIFDDQFSVERPDGSNFTLKIRSTKLEDSAMYFCASSATGTVKWQFFGPGTRLTVL.

This chain connects TRBV6-1 to TRBJ2-7, with D perhaps TRBD2 (6 bases). CDR1 MNHNS and CDR2 SASEGT come from the germline V gene. V lost 0 bases and J 9 bases, leaving 9 bases between the germline ends. The CDR3 is 12 residues long. The CDR3 DNA reads as TGTGCCAGCAGTGAAGCTGGGGGGAGGCAGTACTTC. Amino acid sequence: CASSEAGGRQYF.

This chain joins TRBV5-1 and TRBJ2-7, with 15 bases lining up with TRBD2. V lost 4 bases to trimming and J lost 3 bases; unmatched junction nucleotides: 5. The CDR3 runs 16 residues. Germline CDR1 SGHRS, CDR2 YFSETQ. CDR3 nucleotides: TGCGCCAGCAGCACGGGGACTAGCGGGAGGAGCTACGAGCAGTACTTC. This codes for CASSTGTSGRSYEQYF.

This clone was found once. V gene TRBV28 combines with J gene TRBJ2-3; D not certain. This CDR3 spans 13 amino acids. Germline lookup yields CDR1 MDHEN and CDR2 SYDVKM. V dropped 4 bases and J dropped 4 bases, with 9 bases sitting between them. In DNA, the CDR3 is TGTGCCAGCAGTTCACATCTCGCAGATACGCAGTATTTT. As protein: CASSSHLADTQYF.

This clone was counted a few times. This specimen includes other DNA sequences encoding the same CDR3. V usage is TRBV19 and J usage is TRBJ2-5; TRBD1 might be the D (6 bases). Germline V gives CDR1 LNHDA, CDR2 SQIVND (reference sequence). V shed 6 bases and J shed 2 bases, with 10 bases lying between them. The CDR3 is 13 residues long. The CDR3 loop is CASRRTEQETQYF. For the CDR3, the DNA is TGTGCCAGTAGGCGGACAGAGCAAGAGACCCAGTACTTC.

The genes are TRBV7-8 and TRBJ1-2, with 8 bases matching TRBD1. With V trimmed by 1 base and J by 7 bases, 8 bases remained unmatched. CDR1 SGHVS and CDR2 FQNEAQ come from the germline V gene. The CDR3 is 15 amino acids. The CDR3 DNA is TGTGCCAGCAGCTTAGAGTTATCAGGGGGCTTTGGCTACACCTTC. It is translated as CASSLELSGGFGYTF.

V is TRBV10-1 and J is TRBJ2-5; unclear D gene. Germline CDR1 and CDR2: WNHNN and SYGVQD (reference sequence). Between the trimmed V and J ends, which lost 2 bases and 0 bases, there was a span of 4 bases. The CDR3 sequence is 13 residues long. The CDR3 sequence: CASSEQYQETQYF. The CDR3 nucleotides read TGCGCCAGCAGTGAGCAGTACCAAGAGACCCAGTACTTC.